These T cell receptor beta chains were read from a single sample in a study of shared clonotypes between healthy human individuals. Assay used: immunoSEQ multiplex PCR; TCRdb lists only in-frame clones, some missing. The table shows approximately 1,000,000 clones, with 60% to 80% occurring only once. Sequencing was performed on memory CD4+ T cells from PBMCs. The receptors stem from a young man in good health. Some clones in this sample may be carry-over from other donors' samples. CDR3s include the opening cysteine and the closing phenylalanine or tryptophan. D genes are given only for firm matches. Clone size is given for some rows only: seen once, a few or many times, or a class if the clone is expanded.

TGCAGCGTTGCGTTCACCGGTGACACTGAAGCTTTCTTT | CSVAFTGDTEAFF | - | TRBJ1-1 | TRBV29-1 | -
TGTGCCAGCAGCTTATACCGTAACTATGGCTACACCTTC | CASSLYRNYGYTF | - | TRBJ1-2 | TRBV7-2 | -
TGTGCCAGCAGCTGGGACAGGGACTATGGCTACACCTTC | CASSWDRDYGYTF | TRBD1 | TRBJ1-2 | TRBV5-6 | -
TGCGCCAGCAGCTTGGTCCTAGCGGGCAACTACGAGCAGTACTTC | CASSLVLAGNYEQYF | TRBD2 | TRBJ2-7 | TRBV5-1 | few
TGTGCCAGCAGCTTGGGACTAGCGGGAGCGACTCGGGAGCTGTTTTTT | CASSLGLAGATRELFF | TRBD2 | TRBJ2-2 | TRBV5-4 | -
TGTGCCCCCGAGAACACTGAAGCTTTCTTT | CAPENTEAFF | - | TRBJ1-1 | TRBV6-9 | few
TGTGCCAGCAGCTTGGCCGCACCTAGCACAGATACGCAGTATTTT | CASSLAAPSTDTQYF | - | TRBJ2-3 | TRBV5-6 | -
TGTGCCAGCAGCCAATCCTCAGGGGGTCGTACCGGGGAGCTGTTTTTT | CASSQSSGGRTGELFF | TRBD1 | TRBJ2-2 | TRBV28 | -
TGTGCCAGCAGTTTAGTGGGGCAGGGGTGGGAAAAACTGTTTTTT | CASSLVGQGWEKLFF | - | TRBJ1-4 | TRBV28 | -
TGTGCCAGCTCACCTTGGGGGGCGCAAGAGCAGTACTTC | CASSPWGAQEQYF | - | TRBJ2-7 | TRBV18 | -